This paragraph reports one T cell receptor beta chain. Its target is not known. Its ends do not fully match the called genes, so a read error is possible. These data belong to a study of vaccination and CD4 T cells after COVID-19. Looking at the study overall: Overlapping spike peptides served as the stimulus for the cells. These peptides came from SARS-CoV-2 and from the common cold coronaviruses HCoV-NL63, HCoV-OC43 and HCoV-229E.

An Oncomine TCR Beta short-read assay was used to sequence the DNA from cultured CD4+ T cells. TCRdb passed the PCR reads through MiXCR, listing each CDR3 protein once. This table has 13,000 to 15,000 distinct CDR3 sequences, around 56% appearing once. Treatment specified: roughly 10-day PBMC culture with coronavirus spike peptide pools or control peptides (ViraFEST assay). Study results and caveats: Within the convalescent patients, spike mono-reactivity was found in 304 of 307 vaccine-specific clones.

The CDR3 is made up of 14 amino acids. The source material was CD4+ T cells from blood, cultured in vitro. The chain links TRBV12-3 or TRBV12-4 to TRBJ2-1, with TRBD2 matching 11 bases. The sequence derives from a human donor who had recovered from COVID-19. The CDR3 loop reads CASSIAGGRTEQFF. Here the CDR3 DNA reads TGTGCCAGCAGTATAGCGGGAGGGCGGACTGAGCAGTTCTTC.